This T cell receptor (beta chain) was recorded in a study of radiotherapy plus CTLA-4 blockade in lung cancer. Study information: Among patients, roughly 18% showed objective responses, and approximately 29% had disease control.

Chemo-refractory metastatic non-small-cell lung cancer patients received focal radiation with ipilimumab CTLA-4 blockade. The CDR3 is made up of 11 amino acids. The junction had 5 bases not matched to a gene; V was cut back by 3 bases and J by 10 bases. In germline, CDR1 is DFQATT, CDR2 SNEGSKA (reference sequence). TCRdb's table, derived via immunoSEQ multiplex PCR, lists solely in-frame clones and lacks some. Of 23,000 or so clones in the sample, approximately 70% were seen once. The sequence was obtained from a human donor with non-small cell lung cancer who had stable disease on radiotherapy plus ipilimumab. The chain combines TRBV20-1 with TRBJ1-1; 7 bases map to TRBD1. Sequenced material: peripheral blood, taken from a patient treated with radiotherapy plus ipilimumab. CDR3 in amino acids: CSASRQGGAFF. CDR3 bases: TGCAGTGCTAGTCGACAGGGTGGAGCTTTCTTT.